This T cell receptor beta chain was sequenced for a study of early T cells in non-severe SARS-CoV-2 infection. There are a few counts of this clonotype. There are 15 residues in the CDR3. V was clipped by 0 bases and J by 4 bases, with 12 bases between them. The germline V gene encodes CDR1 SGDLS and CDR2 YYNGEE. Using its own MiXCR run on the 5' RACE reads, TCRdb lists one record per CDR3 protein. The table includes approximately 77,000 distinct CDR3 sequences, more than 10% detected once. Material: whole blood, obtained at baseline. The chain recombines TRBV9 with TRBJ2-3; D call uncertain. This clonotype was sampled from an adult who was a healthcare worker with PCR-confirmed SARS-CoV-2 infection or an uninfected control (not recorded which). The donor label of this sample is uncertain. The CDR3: CASSVEDLAPDTQYF. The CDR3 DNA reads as TGTGCCAGCAGCGTAGAGGACCTCGCGCCAGATACGCAGTATTTT.